The clone carrying this TCR beta chain is termed medium-sized (0.01 to 0.1%). Its antigen is unknown. Sample time point: sample taken at primary tumor resection. Whole RNA, isolated from tumor, nontumor lung or frozen PBMC, was sequenced without prior sorting. This entry comes from a study of spatial heterogeneity in lung cancer. Overall study: Matched bulk RNA-seq yielded a T cell module score, and TCR transcript counts in tumor regions correlated strongly with that score.

The CDR3 sequence is 16 residues long. The J segment lost 1 base and the V segment lost 5 bases, leaving 8 bases of the junction unmatched. Germline-derived CDR1 and CDR2 are SGHTA and FQGNSA. MiXCR, run by TCRdb on the 5' RACE reads, gives a single entry per CDR3 protein. The sample carries more than 3,000 distinct CDR3 sequences, approximately 16% recorded once. Study-wide results and caveats: Mutation counts in tumors were tracked by counts of expanded intratumoral alpha and beta TCRs.

The sample here was lung tumor tissue, taken at surgery. The V gene is TRBV7-2, the J gene TRBJ2-3, with 8 bases identical to TRBD1. The receptor's source is a male donor with early-stage non-small cell lung cancer. CDR3: CASSPQGAYGTDTQYF. In DNA form, the CDR3 reads TGTGCCAGCAGCCCCCAGGGGGCGTACGGCACAGATACGCAGTATTTT.